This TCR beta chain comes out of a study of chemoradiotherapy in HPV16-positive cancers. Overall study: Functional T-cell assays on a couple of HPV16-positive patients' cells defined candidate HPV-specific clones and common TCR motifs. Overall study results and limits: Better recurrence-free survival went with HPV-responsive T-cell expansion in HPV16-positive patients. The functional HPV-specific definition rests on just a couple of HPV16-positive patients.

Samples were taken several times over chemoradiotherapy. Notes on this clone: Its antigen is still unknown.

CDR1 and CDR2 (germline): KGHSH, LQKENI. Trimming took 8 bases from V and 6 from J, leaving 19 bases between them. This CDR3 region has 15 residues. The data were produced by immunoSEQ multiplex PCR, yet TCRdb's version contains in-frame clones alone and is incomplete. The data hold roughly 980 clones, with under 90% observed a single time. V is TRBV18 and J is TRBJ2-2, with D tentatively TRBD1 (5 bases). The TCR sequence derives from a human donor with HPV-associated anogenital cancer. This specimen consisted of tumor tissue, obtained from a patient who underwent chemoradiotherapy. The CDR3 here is CASAPVAGLAGELFF. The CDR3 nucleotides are TGTGCCAGCGCTCCCGTGGCAGGGCTGGCCGGGGAGCTGTTTTTT.